A single sample is the source of the 29 T cell receptor beta chains below, sequenced in a study of shared clonotypes between healthy human individuals. Some clones are missing from TCRdb's copy, which holds only in-frame ones; the method was immunoSEQ multiplex PCR. The table lists some 1.4 million clones, around 97% of them singletons. Sequencing was carried out using naive CD4+ T cells sorted from blood. As for subset: CD45RA+ positively selected. The receptors here all came from a man in his thirties or forties in good health.

This clone was recorded once. The CDR3 loop is CASSLVDRVPPNTQYF. CDR3 bases: TGTGCCAGCAGCTTGGTAGACCGTGTCCCGCCGAATACGCAGTATTTT. The J gene is TRBJ2-3, the V gene TRBV5-6; D gene ambiguous. This CDR3 contains 16 residues. The germline CDR1 and CDR2 sequences are SGHDT and YYEEEE. The V end was cut by 0 bases, the J end by 7 bases, with 18 bases between.

This chain joins TRBV4-1 and TRBJ2-3; unclear D gene. The V gene lost 0 bases and the J gene lost 6 bases, with 10 bases spanning the gap. There are 14 residues in the CDR3. Germline values: CDR1 MGHRA, CDR2 YSYEKL. The CDR3 spells CASSQDHRRDTQYF. CDR3 sequence (DNA): TGCGCCAGCAGCCAAGATCACCGACGGGATACGCAGTATTTT.

The chain employs TRBV18 and TRBJ2-7; 15 nucleotides line up with TRBD2. With V trimmed by 6 bases and J by 0 bases, 18 bases remained unmatched. The CDR3 consists of 21 residues. Germline CDR1 reads KGHSH; CDR2 reads LQKENI. CDR3 amino acids: CASSNKSPGLAGGPSSYEQYF. DNA of the CDR3: TGTGCCAGCTCGAATAAGAGCCCGGGACTAGCGGGAGGTCCTAGCTCCTACGAGCAGTACTTC.

The chain couples TRBV2 to TRBJ1-1, with TRBD1 matching over 9 bases. Trimming at V came to 6 bases and at J to 1 base, leaving 6 bases not matched to a gene. Germline V gene lookup returns CDR1 SNHLY and CDR2 FYNNEI. The CDR3 has 15 residues. The CDR3 DNA reads TGTGCCAGCAGCGGGATGGGACAGGGGAACACTGAAGCTTTCTTT. As protein: CASSGMGQGNTEAFF. Full variable domain (rest looked up from reference TRBV2 and TRBJ1-1): EPEVTQTPSHQVTQMGQEVILRCVPISNHLYFYWYRQILGQKVEFLVSFYNNEISEKSEIFDDQFSVERPDGSNFTLKIRSTKLEDSAMYFCASSGMGQGNTEAFFGQGTRLTVV.

This chain joins TRBV29-1 and TRBJ1-2; 8 positions agree with TRBD1. The trim removed 5 bases at V and 6 bases at J, leaving 8 bases unmatched. The CDR3 is made up of 13 amino acids. CDR1 is SQVTM, CDR2 ANQGSEA, per germline. CDR3 in amino acids: CSVWGRGLDGYTF. In DNA form, the CDR3 reads TGCAGCGTTTGGGGCAGGGGGCTCGATGGCTACACCTTC.

The CDR3 region is CASSSDNRGGIYEQYF. CDR3 in DNA: TGTGCCAGCAGTTCCGACAATAGGGGGGGGATCTACGAGCAGTACTTC. This chain uses TRBV27 with TRBJ2-7; D might be TRBD2 (7 bases). Trimming shortened V by 4 bases and J by 3 bases, and 19 bases separated the two germline ends. This CDR3 is built from 16 residues. Per the germline V gene, CDR1 is MNHEY and CDR2 is SMNVEV (reference sequence).

V usage is TRBV10-3 and J usage is TRBJ2-2, with a possible D match to TRBD1 (6 bases). Trimming cost V 0 bases and J 5 bases, with 13 bases left between them. The CDR3 is made up of 16 amino acids. Per the germline V gene, CDR1 is ENHRY and CDR2 is SYGVKD. CDR3 region: CAISESWGPGTGELFF. The CDR3 DNA reads as TGTGCCATCAGTGAGTCATGGGGGCCGGGGACCGGGGAGCTGTTTTTT.

The chain recombines TRBV4-1 with TRBJ2-7, with D possibly being TRBD1 (6 bases). Germline V gene lookup returns CDR1 MGHRA and CDR2 YSYEKL. Trimming pared 6 bases from V and 7 bases from J, leaving 19 bases between. This CDR3 is built from 14 residues. CDR3 in amino acids: CASRPQQGVREQYF. The CDR3 DNA follows: TGCGCCAGCAGACCCCAACAGGGAGTAAGGGAGCAGTACTTC.

The chain carries TRBV2 and TRBJ1-1; maybe TRBD1 (6 bases). This CDR3 has 13 amino acids. Germline assignment: CDR1 SNHLY and CDR2 FYNNEI. Deletions cut 7 bases from V and 6 bases from J, with 15 bases between. CDR3 nucleotide sequence: TGTGCCAGCAAATCGCAGGGGCCCTCTGAAGCTTTCTTT. As protein: CASKSQGPSEAFF.

This chain connects TRBV7-6 to TRBJ2-7; TRBD1 matches 10 bases. With 6 bases clipped from V and 7 bases from J, the junction kept 9 bases outside the gene matches. Germline V CDR1 and CDR2: SGHVS, FNYEAQ. The CDR3 totals 14 residues. CDR3 residues: CASRAGTGAGEQYF. The CDR3 coding sequence is TGTGCCAGCAGGGCCGGGACAGGGGCCGGGGAGCAGTACTTC.

The J gene is TRBJ2-5, the V gene TRBV7-9; 11 bases are shared with TRBD1. CDR3 length: 17 residues. CDR1 is SEHNR and CDR2 is FQNEAQ in the germline V gene (reference sequence). The V segment lost 5 bases and the J segment 4 bases; nucleotides outside the gene matches: 12. The CDR3 sequence is CASSRPTPGQGGETQYF. CDR3 nucleotide sequence: TGTGCCAGCAGCCGACCTACACCGGGACAGGGGGGAGAGACCCAGTACTTC.

The chain joins TRBV27 to TRBJ2-1; 10 bases align to TRBD2. The CDR3 runs 16 residues. The J segment lost 6 bases and the V segment lost 1 base, leaving 6 bases of the junction unmatched. Germline V CDR1 and CDR2: MNHEY, SMNVEV (reference sequence). Here the CDR3 DNA reads TGTGCCAGCAGTTTATGGCTAGCGGGAGAATTCAATGAGCAGTTCTTC. Translation gives CASSLWLAGEFNEQFF.

The chain uses TRBV6-1 and TRBJ2-4; D is tentatively TRBD1 or TRBD2 (6 bases each). The germline V and J ends were trimmed by 1 base and 3 bases, with 19 bases remaining between them. The CDR3 has 18 amino acids. Germline CDR1 reads MNHNS; CDR2 reads SASEGT. The CDR3 loop reads CASSEEYWGATVKNIQYF. The CDR3 region has the DNA TGTGCCAGCAGTGAAGAATATTGGGGGGCGACTGTCAAAAACATTCAGTACTTC.

Points on this clone: One junction end does not reproduce the germline sequence, and a read error may be involved. This chain links TRBV7-9 with TRBJ1-2; D uncertain. This CDR3 comprises 15 residues. Germline CDR1 is SEHNR and CDR2 is FQNEAQ (reference sequence). In DNA form, the CDR3 reads TGTGCCAGCAGCTTAGCGCTCCCGGAGCTAAATCCTCTCCTCTTC. Protein sequence: CASSLALPELNPLLF. The variable domain in full, with the rest retrieved from reference TRBV7-9 and TRBJ1-2, is DTGVSQNPRHKITKRGQNVTFRCDPISEHNRLYWYRQTLGQGPEFLTYFQNEAQLEKSRLLSDRFSAERPKGSFSTLEIQRTEQGDSAMYLCASSLALPELNPLLFGSGTRLTVV.

In this sample, this clone turned up once. This chain joins TRBV10-3 and TRBJ2-5; D ambiguous. V lost 5 bases to trimming and J lost 1 base, with 2 bases between them. Germline V CDR1 and CDR2: ENHRY, SYGVKD. CDR3 length: 11 amino acids. CDR3 protein: CAISSQETQYF. CDR3 in DNA: TGTGCCATCAGTTCCCAAGAGACCCAGTACTTC.

This sequence joins TRBV7-9 and TRBJ1-1; D remains unclear. The CDR3 has 17 amino acids. The germline V gene has CDR1 SEHNR and CDR2 FQNEAQ (reference sequence). Deletions cut 5 bases from V and 0 bases from J, with 19 bases between. CDR3 sequence reads: CASSPWAAQRLNTEAFF. In nucleotides, the CDR3 is TGTGCCAGCAGCCCATGGGCCGCCCAAAGGTTGAACACTGAAGCTTTCTTT.

The V call is TRBV7-9, the J call TRBJ2-7; 8 bases align to TRBD1. The CDR3 has 15 amino acids. Trimming at V came to 1 base and at J to 9 bases, leaving 11 bases not matched to a gene. Germline values: CDR1 SEHNR, CDR2 FQNEAQ (reference sequence). The CDR3 DNA reads TGTGCCAGCAGCTTAGAGGGCAGGGGGCGGGTCCGGCAGTACTTC. Residues: CASSLEGRGRVRQYF.

This clone is a singleton in its sample. This chain uses TRBV6-6 with TRBJ2-3, with D unclear. The CDR3 consists of 12 residues. CDR1 MNHNY and CDR2 SVGAGI come from the germline V gene (reference sequence). The germline V and J ends were trimmed by 5 bases and 6 bases, with 9 bases remaining between them. The CDR3 loop reads CASSPDVDTQYF. DNA of the CDR3: TGTGCCAGCAGTCCTGACGTTGATACGCAGTATTTT.

CDR3 in DNA: TGTGCCAGCAGCGCGGGACTAGCGGGAGGGTTCCCCTACGAGCAGTACTTC. Encoded protein: CASSAGLAGGFPYEQYF. V and J are TRBV9 and TRBJ2-7; 16 bases map to TRBD2. Germline V gene lookup returns CDR1 SGDLS and CDR2 YYNGEE. With 3 bases clipped from V and 2 bases from J, the junction kept 5 bases outside the gene matches. The CDR3 totals 17 residues.

Written as DNA, the CDR3 is TGCGCCAGCAGCCAAGACGCGGACACCATATATTTT. This encodes CASSQDADTIYF. The rearrangement uses TRBV5-1 and TRBJ1-3; D is ambiguous. V shed 4 bases and J shed 8 bases, with 10 bases lying between them. The CDR3 loop spans 12 amino acids. Germline CDR1 SGHRS, CDR2 YFSETQ. The full variable domain, completed using reference TRBV5-1 and TRBJ1-3, is KAGVTQTPRYLIKTRGQQVTLSCSPISGHRSVSWYQQTPGQGLQFLFEYFSETQRNKGNFPGRFSGRQFSNSRSEMNVSTLELGDSALYLCASSQDADTIYFGEGSWLTVV.

The chain uses TRBV6-5 and TRBJ2-7, with TRBD1 as a possible D gene (5 bases). Germline V gene lookup returns CDR1 MNHEY and CDR2 SVGAGI. Trimming removed 5 bases at V and 5 bases at J, with 13 bases between. This CDR3 comprises 13 residues. CDR3 in DNA: TGTGCCAGCAGTCGTACCAGGGTACACGAGCAGTACTTC. Encoded protein: CASSRTRVHEQYF.

This chain connects TRBV6-1 to TRBJ2-5, with D unclear. Trimming shortened V by 2 bases and J by 4 bases, and 11 bases separated the two germline ends. This CDR3 has 14 amino acids. Germline-derived CDR1 and CDR2 are MNHNS and SASEGT. Here the CDR3 DNA reads TGTGCCAGCAGTGAATTAGGTCTTACAGAGACCCAGTACTTC. Protein sequence: CASSELGLTETQYF.

DNA for the CDR3: TGTGCCAGCAGTGAACTTCACGGAGGAACCTATGGCTACACCTTC. Translated, it gives CASSELHGGTYGYTF. The chain links TRBV6-1 to TRBJ1-2; no firm D call. The CDR3 consists of 15 residues. Per germline, CDR1 MNHNS and CDR2 SASEGT. V was cut by 2 bases and J by 4 bases, with 14 bases left in between.

The DNA for the CDR3 is TGTGCCAGCTCGCACGGGACTACCTACGAGCAGTACTTC. This encodes CASSHGTTYEQYF. The chain employs TRBV18 and TRBJ2-7; 7 bases map to TRBD2. Germline assignment: CDR1 KGHSH and CDR2 LQKENI. CDR3 length: 13 amino acids. Unmatched junction bases numbered 4, after V lost 6 bases and J lost 2 bases. Filled out from reference TRBV18 and TRBJ2-7, the complete variable domain reads NAGVMQNPRHLVRRRGQEARLRCSPMKGHSHVYWYRQLPEEGLKFMVYLQKENIIDESGMPKERFSAEFPKEGPSILRIQQVVRGDSAAYFCASSHGTTYEQYFGPGTRLTVT.

This chain uses TRBV18 with TRBJ2-3; D gene ambiguous. The CDR3 is 15 amino acids. V gave up 1 base and J gave up 5 bases, with 13 bases separating them. CDR1 and CDR2 (germline): KGHSH, LQKENI. The CDR3 is CASSPQAVDGDTQYF. Here the CDR3 DNA reads TGTGCCAGCTCACCACAGGCGGTTGATGGAGATACGCAGTATTTT.

The chain recombines TRBV14 with TRBJ1-1; D possibly corresponds to TRBD1 (5 bases). Looked up from germline, CDR1 is SGHDN and CDR2 is FVKESK. This CDR3 has 14 residues. The ends were cut back, 0 bases at V and 6 bases at J, with 11 bases in the middle. The CDR3 bases are TGTGCCAGCAGCCAAGATTATACAGGATCTGAAGCTTTCTTT. This gives the protein CASSQDYTGSEAFF.

In regard to this clone: This sample includes further DNA sequences coding for the same CDR3. The V gene is TRBV10-3, the J gene TRBJ1-3; a possible D gene is TRBD1 (5 bases). Germline V lookup: CDR1 ENHRY, CDR2 SYGVKD. Trimming shortened V by 3 bases and J by 4 bases, and 13 bases separated the two germline ends. CDR3 size: 15 residues. The CDR3 here is CAISDSQGSGNTIYF. CDR3 DNA: TGTGCCATCAGTGATTCGCAGGGATCCGGAAACACCATATATTTT.

This chain connects TRBV5-1 to TRBJ2-2; 12 bases map to TRBD2. Trimming took 1 base from V and 0 from J; bases not matched to a gene: 4. The CDR3 is made up of 18 amino acids. Germline V gene sequence: CDR1 SGHRS, CDR2 YFSETQ. The CDR3 sequence: CASSLTSGRLPNTGELFF. The CDR3 coding sequence is TGCGCCAGCAGCTTGACTAGCGGGAGGCTTCCGAACACCGGGGAGCTGTTTTTT.

This sequence joins TRBV2 and TRBJ2-1; possibly TRBD1 for D (6 bases). Germline loops: CDR1 SNHLY, CDR2 FYNNEI. The V and J ends lost 6 bases and 8 bases respectively, with 20 bases between them. The CDR3 is made up of 15 amino acids. In DNA form, the CDR3 reads TGTGCCAGCAGAGACACAGGGACCCGGCGGGATGAGCAGTTCTTC. Its translation: CASRDTGTRRDEQFF.